This entry is about one TCR beta chain. The target antigen is unknown. This sample was taken from a study of post-analysis software for immune sequencing data. Study in general: As for disease course, relapsing-remitting, secondary progressive and progressive-relapsing multiple sclerosis were all included. The study's findings and limits: Batch-matched samples strongly co-clustered by F measure. Compared with controls, patients showed significantly lower normalized Chao1 diversity.

Unique molecular identifiers had been added to the TCR beta cDNA libraries. From approximately 0.95 to 9.8 million T cells, roughly 540,000 cDNA molecules were obtained. TCRdb re-called the PCR reads with MiXCR, one entry per CDR3 protein. The sample has under 900,000 distinct CDR3 sequences, 53% seen once; the top ten hold 4.6%. This sequence originates from a girl aged 5-17 years with multiple sclerosis. Sequenced: blood.

CDR3 region: CASSLARTGPHNEQFF. The CDR3 DNA reads as TGTGCCAGCAGCTTAGCCCGGACAGGGCCCCACAATGAGCAGTTCTTC. V is TRBV7-8 and J is TRBJ2-1; 8 nucleotides agree with TRBD1. In germline, CDR1 is SGHVS, CDR2 FQNEAQ. The trim removed 0 bases at V and 5 bases at J, leaving 6 bases unmatched. CDR3 length: 16 amino acids.